This T cell receptor beta chain was sequenced in a study of T cell responses to AZD1222 COVID-19 vaccine. Study context: Pooled in the analysis were second doses at about 4 or about 12 weeks.

Sequenced by immunoSEQ multiplex PCR; TCRdb stores in-frame clones only, minus some. The sample yields 94,000 or so clones, approximately 87% seen once. Trimming took 3 bases from V and 5 from J, leaving 11 bases between them. Germline V gene sequence: CDR1 MDHEN, CDR2 SYDVKM. This CDR3 is 14 amino acids long. Study conclusions and caveats: Only a handful of AZD1222 recipients were seropositive at baseline. Across the whole spike, CD4 TCRs peaked at regions 160-218 and 743-854.

Of note for this clone: Its antigen remains unknown.

The sequence derives from an adult in good health. The sample was peripheral blood, taken on day 0 of AZD1222 vaccination. The chain links TRBV28 to TRBJ2-4; no clear D. DNA for the CDR3: TGTGCCAGCAGTTTGTCTCCCTCCCAAAACATTCAGTACTTC. Residues: CASSLSPSQNIQYF.